Sequencing of this TCR beta chain was carried out in a study of shared clonotypes between healthy human individuals. CDR3 size: 14 residues. V dropped 2 bases and J dropped 4 bases, with 12 bases sitting between them. The germline V gene encodes CDR1 MNHEY and CDR2 SMNVEV (reference sequence). Libraries were prepared by immunoSEQ multiplex PCR; TCRdb keeps only in-frame clonotypes and omits some of them. The table shows some 490,000 clones, with 60% to 80% occurring only once. General study findings and limits: Sequencing depth was expected to influence donor clonotype sharing.

Healthy and HIV-negative, the adult donors had no recent acute infections or vaccinations. Concerning this clone itself: Antigen unknown. This specimen includes other DNA sequences encoding the same CDR3.

Sequencing used PBMCs. The receptor was isolated from a woman in her forties in good health. Some clones in this sample may be carry-over from other donors' samples. The chain recombines TRBV27 with TRBJ2-7, with a weak D call TRBD2 (6 bases). In nucleotides, the CDR3 is TGTGCCAGCAGTTTAAAGGACGGGACTTACGAGCAGTACTTC. Its translation is CASSLKDGTYEQYF.